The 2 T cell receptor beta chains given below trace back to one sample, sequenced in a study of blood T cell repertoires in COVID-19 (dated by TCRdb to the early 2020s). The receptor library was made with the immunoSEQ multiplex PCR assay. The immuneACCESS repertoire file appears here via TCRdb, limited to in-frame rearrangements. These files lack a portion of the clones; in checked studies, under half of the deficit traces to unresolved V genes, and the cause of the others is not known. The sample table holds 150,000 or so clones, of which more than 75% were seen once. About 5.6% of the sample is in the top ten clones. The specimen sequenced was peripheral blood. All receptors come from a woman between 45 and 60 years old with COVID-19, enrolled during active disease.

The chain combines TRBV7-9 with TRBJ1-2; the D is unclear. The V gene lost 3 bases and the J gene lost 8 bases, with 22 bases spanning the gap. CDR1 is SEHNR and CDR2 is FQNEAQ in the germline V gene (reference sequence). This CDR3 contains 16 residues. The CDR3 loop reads CASSFSFAPARLGYTF. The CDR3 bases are TGTGCCAGCAGCTTTAGTTTCGCGCCAGCGCGATTAGGCTACACCTTC.

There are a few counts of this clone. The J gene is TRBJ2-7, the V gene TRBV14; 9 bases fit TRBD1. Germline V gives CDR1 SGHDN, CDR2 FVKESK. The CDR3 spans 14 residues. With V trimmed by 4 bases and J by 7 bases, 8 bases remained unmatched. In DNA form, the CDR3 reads TGTGCCAGCAGCCGACTATACAGGGGGCAAGAGCAGTACTTC. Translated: CASSRLYRGQEQYF.